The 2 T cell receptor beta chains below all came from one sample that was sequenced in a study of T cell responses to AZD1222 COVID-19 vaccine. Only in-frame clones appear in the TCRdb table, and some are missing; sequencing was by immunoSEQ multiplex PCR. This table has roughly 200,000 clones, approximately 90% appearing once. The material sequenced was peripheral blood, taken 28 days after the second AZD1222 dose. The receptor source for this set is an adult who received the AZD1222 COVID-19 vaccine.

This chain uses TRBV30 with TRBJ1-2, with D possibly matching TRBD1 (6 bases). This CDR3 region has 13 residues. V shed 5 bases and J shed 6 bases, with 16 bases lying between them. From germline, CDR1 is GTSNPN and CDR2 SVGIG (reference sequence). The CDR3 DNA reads TGTGCCTGGGAACAGGGCGAACTAAATGGCTACACCTTC. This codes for CAWEQGELNGYTF.

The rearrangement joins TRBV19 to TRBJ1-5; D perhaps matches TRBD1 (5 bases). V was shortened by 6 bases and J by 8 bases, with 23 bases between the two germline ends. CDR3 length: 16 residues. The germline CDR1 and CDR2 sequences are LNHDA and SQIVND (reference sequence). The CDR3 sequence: CASSLTLTDWGKPQHF. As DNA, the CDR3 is TGTGCCAGTAGCCTGACTTTAACCGACTGGGGGAAGCCCCAGCATTTT. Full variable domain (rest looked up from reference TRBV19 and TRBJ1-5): DGGITQSPKYLFRKEGQNVTLSCEQNLNHDAMYWYRQDPGQGLRLIYYSQIVNDFQKGDIAEGYSVSREKKESFPLTVTSAQKNPTAFYLCASSLTLTDWGKPQHFGDGTRLSIL.